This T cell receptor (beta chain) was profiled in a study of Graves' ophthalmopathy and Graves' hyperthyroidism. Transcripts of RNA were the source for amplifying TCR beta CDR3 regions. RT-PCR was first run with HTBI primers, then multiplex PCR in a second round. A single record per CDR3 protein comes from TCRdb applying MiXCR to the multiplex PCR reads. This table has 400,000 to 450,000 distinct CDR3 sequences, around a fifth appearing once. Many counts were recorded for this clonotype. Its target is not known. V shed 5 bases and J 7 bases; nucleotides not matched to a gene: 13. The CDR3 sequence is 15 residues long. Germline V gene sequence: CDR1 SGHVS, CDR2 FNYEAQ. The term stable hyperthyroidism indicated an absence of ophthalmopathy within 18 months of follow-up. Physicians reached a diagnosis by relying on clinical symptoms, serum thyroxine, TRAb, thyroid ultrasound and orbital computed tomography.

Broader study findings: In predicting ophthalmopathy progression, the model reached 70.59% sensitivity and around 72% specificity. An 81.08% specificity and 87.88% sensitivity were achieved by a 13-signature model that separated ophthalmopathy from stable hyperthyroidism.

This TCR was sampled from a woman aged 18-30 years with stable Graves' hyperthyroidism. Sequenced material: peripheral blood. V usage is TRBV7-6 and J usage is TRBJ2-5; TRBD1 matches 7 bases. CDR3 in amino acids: CASSERTGRHGTQYF. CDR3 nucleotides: TGTGCCAGCAGCGAGCGGACAGGCCGCCATGGGACCCAGTACTTC.